This T cell receptor (beta chain) is from a study of blood T cells in healthy people across ages. Using a J-beta primer mix together with a sample-barcoded 5' primer, a second PCR was run for roughly 7 to 12 cycles. Carrying 12 random nucleotides, a template-switch adaptor labeled each individual cDNA molecule. TCRdb passed the 5' RACE reads through MiXCR, listing each CDR3 protein once. Among 700,000 to 950,000 distinct CDR3 sequences listed, 43% were seen once. Germline assignment: CDR1 MNHEY and CDR2 SVGAGI. The ends were cut back, 0 bases at V and 4 bases at J, with 9 bases in the middle. The CDR3 spans 14 residues.

This receptor was obtained from a woman aged 55-70 years in good health. The J gene is TRBJ1-2, the V gene TRBV6-5; D not resolved. Sequencing used blood. The CDR3 loop reads CASSYSGGIYGYTF. In DNA, the CDR3 is TGTGCCAGCAGTTACTCGGGCGGGATCTATGGCTACACCTTC.